The 10 T cell receptor beta chains presented below share a single source sample, sequenced in a study of identical twins' blood T cells. Each CDR3 protein is one row after TCRdb ran MiXCR on the 5' RACE reads. The table lists about 370,000 distinct CDR3 sequences, roughly 31% of them singletons. Specimen: PBMCs. These TCRs come from a woman aged 18 to 55 in good health.

About this clonotype: The junction departs from the called germline gene at one end, perhaps through a read error. The J gene is TRBJ2-6, the V gene TRBV28; D may be TRBD1 (6 bases). CDR3 length: 15 residues. Germline lookup yields CDR1 MDHEN and CDR2 SYDVKM. The CDR3 DNA reads as TGTGCCTGCAGTACCACAGGGTCCGGGGCCAACGTCCTGACTTTC. Its protein is CACSTTGSGANVLTF.

V usage is TRBV7-8 and J usage is TRBJ2-1, with D unresolved. The V gene's germline CDR1 is SGHVS and CDR2 FQNEAQ. The CDR3 extends over 13 amino acids. V shed 6 bases and J shed 3 bases, with 9 bases lying between them. The CDR3 region is CASSRRVYNEQFF. CDR3 nucleotides: TGTGCCAGCAGTAGGCGTGTCTACAATGAGCAGTTCTTC.

This clonotype was found once. CDR3 sequence reads: CAISLTAGRNTEAFF. The CDR3 nucleotides read TGTGCCATCAGTTTAACCGCCGGGAGGAACACTGAAGCTTTCTTT. The V call is TRBV7-8, the J call TRBJ1-1; unclear D gene. The germline gives CDR1 SGHVS, CDR2 FQNEAQ. V gave up 10 bases and J gave up 1 base, with 19 bases separating them. This CDR3 contains 15 residues. Full variable domain (missing parts from reference TRBV7-8 and TRBJ1-1): GAGVSQSPRYKVAKRGQDVALRCDPISGHVSLFWYQQALGQGPEFLTYFQNEAQLDKSGLPSDRFFAERPEGSVSTLKIQRTQQEDSAVYLCAISLTAGRNTEAFFGQGTRLTVV.

Concerning this clonotype: One end of the junction varies from germline; a read error may be responsible. The V call is TRBV20-1, the J call TRBJ1-1; tentative D call: TRBD1 (6 bases). The CDR3 spans 12 residues. Germline CDR1 reads DFQATT; CDR2 reads SNEGSKA (reference sequence). The CDR3: CGASPGTREAFF. The CDR3 DNA reads TGCGGTGCTTCCCCCGGGACACGTGAAGCTTTCTTT.

J is TRBJ2-3 and V is TRBV12-3 or TRBV12-4; no firm D call. CDR3 length equals 13 residues. The V end lost 7 bases, the J end lost 3 bases, and 11 bases lay between the germline ends. Written as DNA, the CDR3 is TGTGCCAGCATACTTCCGGGTACAGATACGCAGTATTTT. Translated, it gives CASILPGTDTQYF.

This clonotype showed up just a few times. The chain uses TRBV11-2 and TRBJ2-5, with D perhaps TRBD2 (6 bases). Germline V gene sequence: CDR1 SGHAT, CDR2 FQNNGV. V was shortened by 4 bases and J by 7 bases, with 19 bases between the two germline ends. The length of the CDR3 is 15 residues. The CDR3 loop reads CASSSPGGPAGTQYF. The DNA of the CDR3 is TGTGCCAGCAGCTCACCCGGGGGACCCGCGGGGACCCAGTACTTC.

The chain combines TRBV18 with TRBJ2-2; a possible D gene is TRBD1 (5 bases). Germline CDR1 is KGHSH and CDR2 is LQKENI. The V end lost 3 bases, the J end lost 6 bases, and 17 bases lay between the germline ends. This CDR3 has 16 residues. CDR3 region: CASSPLRRRGAGELFF. As DNA, the CDR3 is TGTGCCAGCTCACCTCTTCGGAGAAGGGGCGCCGGGGAGCTGTTTTTT.

V usage is TRBV9 and J usage is TRBJ2-3; possible D gene TRBD2, 6 bases. V lost 0 bases to trimming and J lost 6 bases, with 11 bases between them. The CDR3 totals 14 residues. The germline V gene encodes CDR1 SGDLS and CDR2 YYNGEE. The chain's CDR3 is CASSVVSGGDTQYF. In DNA, the CDR3 is TGTGCCAGCAGCGTAGTTTCTGGGGGGGATACGCAGTATTTT.

This clonotype was seen a handful of times. J is TRBJ1-2 and V is TRBV7-2; D unresolved. Trimming left V 2 bases short and J 2 bases short, with 15 bases between. The CDR3 has 16 residues. From germline, CDR1 is SGHTA and CDR2 FQGNSA. The CDR3 spells CASSLTPILVNYGYTF. In DNA, the CDR3 is TGTGCCAGCAGCTTAACGCCGATCCTTGTAAACTATGGCTACACCTTC.

The genes are TRBV6-2 or TRBV6-3 and TRBJ1-2; no clear D. V was pared by 7 bases and J by 3 bases, with 12 bases between. Per germline, CDR1 MNHEY and CDR2 SVGEGT. The CDR3 loop spans 13 amino acids. CDR3 coding DNA: TGTGCCAGCATACGGACGATAGACTATGGCTACACCTTC. Translated: CASIRTIDYGYTF.